The entry below describes one T cell receptor (beta chain). This record comes from a study of identical twins. TCRdb re-derived calls from the 5' RACE reads in MiXCR, one entry per CDR3 protein. The sample has 430,000 or so distinct CDR3 sequences; approximately 24% are singletons. The CDR3 runs 17 residues. Trimming cost V 5 bases and J 2 bases, with 21 bases left between them. Germline lookup yields CDR1 MDHEN and CDR2 SYDVKM. The data also belong to a second study, concerning T cells expressing NK-cell markers.

The sequenced sample consisted of CD4+ T cells sorted from blood. The chain employs TRBV28 and TRBJ1-2; no clear D gene. The receptor was derived from a woman younger than 35 in good health. DNA for the CDR3: TGTGCCAGCAGTCCCGTAATGTTTCGACGCGGAAACTATGGCTACACCTTC. This encodes CASSPVMFRRGNYGYTF.